This TCR beta chain was identified during a study of identical twins. Trimming at V came to 3 bases and at J to 8 bases, leaving 1 base not matched to a gene. This CDR3 is 13 amino acids long. Germline V gene lookup returns CDR1 GTSNPN and CDR2 SVGIG (reference sequence). TCRdb re-called the 5' RACE reads with MiXCR, one entry per CDR3 protein. The sample comprises a few hundred thousand distinct CDR3 sequences, roughly 9.5% of which are singletons, and approximately 3.2% rests with the top ten. This sample also belongs to another study, concerning yellow fever vaccine responses in identical twins.

The source material was PBMCs. The gene calls are TRBV30 and TRBJ1-6, with 10 bases aligning to TRBD1. The sequence derives from a woman aged 18 to 35 in good health. CDR3 sequence: CAWRDRGDSPLHF. The CDR3 DNA is TGTGCCTGGAGGGACAGGGGGGATTCACCCCTCCACTTT.